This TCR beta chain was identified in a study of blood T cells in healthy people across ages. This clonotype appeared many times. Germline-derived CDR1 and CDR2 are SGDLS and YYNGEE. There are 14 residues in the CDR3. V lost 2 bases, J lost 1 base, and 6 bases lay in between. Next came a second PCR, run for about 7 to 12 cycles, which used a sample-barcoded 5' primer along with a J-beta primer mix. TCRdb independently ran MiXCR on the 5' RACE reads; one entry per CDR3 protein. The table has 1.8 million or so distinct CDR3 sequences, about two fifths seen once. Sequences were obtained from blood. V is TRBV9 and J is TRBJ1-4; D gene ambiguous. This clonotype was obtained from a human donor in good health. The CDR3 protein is CASSVGGTNEKLFF. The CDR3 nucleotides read TGTGCCAGCAGCGTGGGTGGAACTAATGAAAAACTGTTTTTT.